The 3 T cell receptor beta chains reported below all come from one sample, sequenced in a study of post-analysis software for immune sequencing data. Overall study results and limits: Among 5 or 6 TRBV segments more frequent in patients than controls were TRBV5-6, TRBV5-1 and TRBV20-1.

TCR beta libraries were prepared from cDNA with unique molecular identifiers. TCRdb re-called the PCR reads through MiXCR, storing one row per CDR3 protein. Of roughly 570,000 distinct CDR3 sequences listed, 30% to 40% are singletons. For these TCRs, the target antigens are not known. Sequencing was performed on blood. The receptor set was obtained from a girl aged 2 to 17 with multiple sclerosis.

The rearrangement links TRBV29-1 to TRBJ2-1; a possible D gene is TRBD2 (5 bases). This CDR3 is 12 amino acids long. Trimming took off 3 bases at V and 4 bases at J, with 7 bases between the two ends. Germline values: CDR1 SQVTM, CDR2 ANQGSEA. Here the CDR3 DNA reads TGCAGCGTTGACGGGGATTACAATGAGCAGTTCTTC. The encoded protein is CSVDGDYNEQFF.

CDR3 in amino acids: CASRPRVADPRFKYNEQFF. DNA of the CDR3: TGTGCCAGCAGGCCAAGGGTAGCGGACCCTCGATTTAAATACAATGAGCAGTTCTTC. The rearrangement joins TRBV11-2 to TRBJ2-1; D perhaps matches TRBD2 (6 bases). Germline V lookup: CDR1 SGHAT, CDR2 FQNNGV. Trimming left V 6 bases short and J 4 bases short, with 28 bases between. CDR3 length equals 19 residues.

This clonotype was counted a few times. The CDR3 DNA reads TGTGCCAGCAGCGTTGTATGGACAGGGAATGAAAAACTGTTTTTT. This codes for CASSVVWTGNEKLFF. The chain employs TRBV5-6 and TRBJ1-4; 8 positions match TRBD1. V lost 4 bases to trimming and J lost 5 bases; unmatched junction nucleotides: 7. The CDR3 totals 15 residues. Germline-derived CDR1 and CDR2 are SGHDT and YYEEEE. Supplemented by reference TRBV5-6 and TRBJ1-4, the full variable domain reads DAGVTQSPTHLIKTRGQQVTLRCSPKSGHDTVSWYQQALGQGPQFIFQYYEEEERQRGNFPDRFSGHQFPNYSSELNVNALLLGDSALYLCASSVVWTGNEKLFFGSGTQLSVL.